The 22 T cell receptor beta chains presented below share a single source sample, sequenced in a study of a mutant IDH1 vaccine in newly diagnosed glioma. Profiled with immunoSEQ multiplex PCR; TCRdb holds only in-frame clones, not every one. The sample has approximately 66,000 clones, under 90% seen once. Antigens for these TCRs are unknown. This sample's time point: week 23, last vaccination. What each vaccine dose contained was 300 ug of mutant IDH1 20-mer peptide, accompanied by topical imiquimod. The sequenced sample was PBMCs, obtained from a glioma patient whose treatment included an IDH1 peptide vaccine. The receptors come from a man aged 18 to 30 with glioma.

The V gene is TRBV28, the J gene TRBJ2-7; D assignment may be TRBD1 or TRBD2 (6 bases each). Germline V lookup: CDR1 MDHEN, CDR2 SYDVKM. The CDR3 consists of 15 residues. V was trimmed by 3 bases and J by 1 base, leaving 13 bases between them. The CDR3 sequence is CASSFRGQPSYEQYF. The CDR3 DNA sequence: TGTGCCAGCAGTTTCCGGGGGCAGCCTTCCTACGAGCAGTACTTC. The whole variable domain, remainder taken from reference TRBV28 and TRBJ2-7, is DVKVTQSSRYLVKRTGEKVFLECVQDMDHENMFWYRQDPGLGLRLIYFSYDVKMKEKGDIPEGYSVSREKKERFSLILESASTNQTSMYLCASSFRGQPSYEQYFGPGTRLTVT.

This clone was detected once. The CDR3 loop reads CASSQAGLAGGPTGELFF. CDR3 sequence (DNA): TGTGCCAGCAGCCAAGCTGGACTAGCGGGAGGGCCGACCGGGGAGCTGTTTTTT. V usage is TRBV4-2 and J usage is TRBJ2-2; 15 bases match TRBD2. J was trimmed by 5 bases and V by 1 base; bases with no gene match: 5. The CDR3 has 18 amino acids. Germline values: CDR1 LGHNA, CDR2 YNFKEQ.

This chain uses TRBV9 with TRBJ1-1; 7 bases are a match to TRBD1. After removal of 3 bases from V and 4 bases from J, the junction contained 3 bases not matched to a gene. The CDR3 consists of 13 residues. The germline V gene has CDR1 SGDLS and CDR2 YYNGEE. Written as DNA, the CDR3 is TGTGCCAGCAGCGCCACAGGGGCCACTGAAGCTTTCTTT. Protein: CASSATGATEAFF.

This clone was counted a single time. The CDR3: CASSIEPRAGELFF. CDR3 nucleotides: TGTGCCAGTAGTATAGAGCCTAGGGCCGGGGAGCTGTTTTTT. The chain carries TRBV19 and TRBJ2-2; D unresolved. The CDR3 totals 14 residues. The germline V gene has CDR1 LNHDA and CDR2 SQIVND (reference sequence). V was shortened by 0 bases and J by 6 bases, with 8 bases between the two germline ends.

The rearrangement joins TRBV18 to TRBJ1-1; perhaps TRBD1 as D (5 bases). The CDR3 runs 14 residues. The V end lost 4 bases, the J end lost 4 bases, and 13 bases lay between the germline ends. The germline CDR1 and CDR2 sequences are KGHSH and LQKENI. CDR3 loop: CASSQGGAVTEAFF. CDR3 DNA sequence: TGTGCCAGCTCACAGGGTGGGGCGGTCACTGAAGCTTTCTTT.

The rearrangement joins TRBV7-2 to TRBJ1-1; perhaps TRBD1 as D (5 bases). The CDR3 contains 15 residues. CDR1 is SGHTA and CDR2 is FQGNSA in the germline V gene. V dropped 5 bases and J dropped 5 bases, with 18 bases sitting between them. CDR3 amino acids: CASSSTGGGETEAFF. The CDR3 DNA is TGTGCCAGCAGCAGTACAGGTGGGGGTGAAACTGAAGCTTTCTTT.

The chain has TRBV5-5 and TRBJ2-5; 7 positions agree with TRBD2. The CDR3 sequence is 13 residues long. V lost 1 base to trimming and J lost 6 bases; unmatched junction nucleotides: 3. The germline CDR1 and CDR2 sequences are SGHKS and YYEKEE (reference sequence). In nucleotides, the CDR3 is TGTGCCAGCAGCTTGCAGGGAGGGCAGACCCAGTACTTC. It is translated as CASSLQGGQTQYF. The whole variable domain, filled in from reference TRBV5-5 and TRBJ2-5, reads DAGVTQSPTHLIKTRGQQVTLRCSPISGHKSVSWYQQVLGQGPQFIFQYYEKEERGRGNFPDRFSARQFPNYSSELNVNALLLGDSALYLCASSLQGGQTQYFGPGTRLLVL.

This sequence joins TRBV4-1 and TRBJ1-2; D might be TRBD1 (5 bases). This CDR3 has 15 amino acids. V was pared by 1 base and J by 4 bases, with 13 bases between. Per germline, CDR1 MGHRA and CDR2 YSYEKL. The CDR3 sequence: CASSQGGGVSYGYTF. In DNA, the CDR3 is TGCGCCAGCAGCCAAGGTGGGGGGGTGAGCTATGGCTACACCTTC.

V gene TRBV7-6 combines with J gene TRBJ1-5; unclear D gene. CDR1 is SGHVS, CDR2 FNYEAQ, per germline. The V end was cut by 3 bases, the J end by 3 bases, with 6 bases between. The CDR3 has 13 amino acids. CDR3 in amino acids: CASSFQINQPQHF. The CDR3 DNA sequence: TGTGCCAGCAGCTTTCAGATCAATCAGCCCCAGCATTTT.

The chain carries TRBV9 and TRBJ2-1; D is perhaps TRBD2 (6 bases). CDR1 is SGDLS, CDR2 YYNGEE, per germline. V lost 0 bases and J lost 7, with 8 bases in between. This CDR3 contains 13 residues. The DNA for the CDR3 is TGTGCCAGCAGCGTAGGGGGGGAGAATGAGCAGTTCTTC. Encoded protein: CASSVGGENEQFF.

This chain connects TRBV19 to TRBJ2-1, with D possibly matching TRBD1 (7 bases). Trimming took 3 bases from V and 8 from J, leaving 17 bases between them. CDR1 and CDR2 from the germline V gene are LNHDA and SQIVND (reference sequence). The CDR3 is 15 residues long. The CDR3 here is CASSMGGRGDDEQFF. The CDR3 nucleotides read TGTGCCAGTAGTATGGGCGGCAGGGGGGATGATGAGCAGTTCTTC.

This chain connects TRBV5-4 to TRBJ2-3; 7 nucleotides line up with TRBD1. The CDR3 covers 16 residues. Germline loops: CDR1 SGHNT, CDR2 YYREEE (reference sequence). The junction had 7 bases not matched to a gene; V was cut back by 3 bases and J by 0 bases. CDR3 bases: TGTGCCAGCAGCTCCCAACGACAGGGAAGCACAGATACGCAGTATTTT. Amino acids: CASSSQRQGSTDTQYF.

As for this clone: A read error may account for a junction end that differs from germline. The same CDR3 can be traced to other DNA sequences in this sample. This chain links TRBV6-4 with TRBJ1-2; D gene uncertain. CDR1 is MRHNA, CDR2 SNTAGT, per germline. The CDR3 runs 15 residues. CDR3 loop: CASSDSEGRRDGYTF. CDR3 DNA sequence: TGTGCCAGCAGTGACTCAGAGGGCCGGAGAGATGGCTACACCTTT.

This chain uses TRBV4-3 with TRBJ1-2, with no clear D. CDR1 is LGHNA and CDR2 is YSLEER in the germline V gene. The CDR3 covers 12 residues. Trimming took 6 bases from V and 8 from J, leaving 13 bases between them. The CDR3 region has the DNA TGCGCCAGCAGTCGGAGAGGATCGGGCTACACCTTC. It codes for CASSRRGSGYTF.

This sequence joins TRBV7-8 and TRBJ2-7; D uncertain. The CDR3 covers 14 residues. Germline loops: CDR1 SGHVS, CDR2 FQNEAQ. V lost 3 bases and J 2 bases, leaving 11 bases between the germline ends. This chain's CDR3 is CASSLDRWAYEQYF. The CDR3 DNA reads as TGTGCCAGCAGCTTGGATCGATGGGCCTACGAGCAGTACTTC.

This clone has a single count. The chain couples TRBV6-6 to TRBJ1-6; 9 bases are shared with TRBD1. This CDR3 has 15 residues. From germline, CDR1 is MNHNY and CDR2 SVGAGI (reference sequence). The junction had 5 bases not matched to a gene; V was cut back by 6 bases and J by 5 bases. The CDR3 DNA follows: TGTGCCAGCAGGGGCCGGGACAGGGATAATTCACCCCTCCACTTT. Encoded protein: CASRGRDRDNSPLHF.

The chain recombines TRBV11-2 with TRBJ2-2; D call uncertain. This CDR3 region has 14 residues. Germline V gene data show CDR1 as SGHAT and CDR2 as FQNNGV. Between the trimmed V and J ends, which lost 5 bases and 3 bases, there was a span of 10 bases. The CDR3 loop reads CASSHLADTGELFF. CDR3 coding DNA: TGTGCCAGCAGCCACCTTGCGGACACCGGGGAGCTGTTTTTT.

This chain links TRBV7-9 with TRBJ2-5, with D unclear. Germline V gene lookup returns CDR1 SEHNR and CDR2 FQNEAQ (reference sequence). The CDR3 spans 13 residues. V shed 1 base and J shed 4 bases, with 7 bases lying between them. In DNA, the CDR3 is TGTGCCAGCAGCTTAGGGGCAGGAGAGACCCAGTACTTC. It codes for CASSLGAGETQYF.

The J gene is TRBJ2-2, the V gene TRBV19, with TRBD1 matching over 7 bases. V lost 5 bases to trimming and J lost 6 bases; unmatched junction nucleotides: 9. This CDR3 is built from 15 residues. In germline, CDR1 is LNHDA, CDR2 SQIVND (reference sequence). The CDR3: CASSYRGGPSGELFF. In DNA form, the CDR3 reads TGTGCCAGTAGTTACAGGGGCGGTCCGTCCGGGGAGCTGTTTTTT.

The chain is built from TRBV29-1 and TRBJ2-5; 10 bases map to TRBD1. CDR3 length equals 12 residues. Germline V gives CDR1 SQVTM, CDR2 ANQGSEA. V shed 4 bases and J 7 bases; nucleotides not matched to a gene: 3. The CDR3 loop reads CSVVGQGMTQYF. DNA for the CDR3: TGCAGCGTTGTGGGACAGGGGATGACCCAGTACTTC. Variable domain in full (rest from reference TRBV29-1 and TRBJ2-5): SAVISQKPSRDICQRGTSLTIQCQVDSQVTMMFWYRQQPGQSLTLIATANQGSEATYESGFVIDKFPISRPNLTFSTLTVSNMSPEDSSIYLCSVVGQGMTQYFGPGTRLLVL.

The chain has TRBV19 and TRBJ2-2; a possible D gene is TRBD2 (5 bases). V gave up 3 bases and J gave up 6 bases, with 8 bases separating them. Germline V lookup: CDR1 LNHDA, CDR2 SQIVND (reference sequence). The CDR3 runs to 13 residues. The chain's CDR3 is CASSMDWAGELFF. The CDR3 bases are TGTGCCAGTAGTATGGACTGGGCCGGGGAGCTGTTTTTT. The variable domain in full, with the rest retrieved from reference TRBV19 and TRBJ2-2, is DGGITQSPKYLFRKEGQNVTLSCEQNLNHDAMYWYRQDPGQGLRLIYYSQIVNDFQKGDIAEGYSVSREKKESFPLTVTSAQKNPTAFYLCASSMDWAGELFFGEGSRLTVL.

The V and J genes are TRBV11-3 and TRBJ2-7, with D perhaps TRBD2 (5 bases). This CDR3 is 13 amino acids long. Germline V gene sequence: CDR1 SGHNT, CDR2 YENEEA. Trimming left V 2 bases short and J 6 bases short, with 11 bases between. The CDR3 here is CASSLSGELEQYF. The CDR3 nucleotides read TGTGCCAGCAGCTTATCTGGGGAGCTCGAGCAGTACTTC.